The clone carrying this T cell receptor (beta chain) was found once. This sample was included in a study of blood T cell repertoires in COVID-19. Sequenced by immunoSEQ multiplex PCR; TCRdb stores in-frame clones only, minus some. The sample has 200,000 to 300,000 clones; approximately 86% are singletons. The CDR3 runs 15 residues. Looked up from germline, CDR1 is LNHNV and CDR2 is YYDKDF (reference sequence). J gave up 3 bases and V 3 bases, and 5 bases lay outside the gene matches. Sequenced input: peripheral blood. V is TRBV15 and J is TRBJ2-1; 7 nucleotides line up with TRBD2. The receptor comes from a woman aged 60 to 75 with COVID-19, enrolled during active disease. CDR3 region: CATSRELANYNEQFF. CDR3 nucleotide sequence: TGTGCCACCAGCAGGGAACTAGCGAACTACAATGAGCAGTTCTTC.